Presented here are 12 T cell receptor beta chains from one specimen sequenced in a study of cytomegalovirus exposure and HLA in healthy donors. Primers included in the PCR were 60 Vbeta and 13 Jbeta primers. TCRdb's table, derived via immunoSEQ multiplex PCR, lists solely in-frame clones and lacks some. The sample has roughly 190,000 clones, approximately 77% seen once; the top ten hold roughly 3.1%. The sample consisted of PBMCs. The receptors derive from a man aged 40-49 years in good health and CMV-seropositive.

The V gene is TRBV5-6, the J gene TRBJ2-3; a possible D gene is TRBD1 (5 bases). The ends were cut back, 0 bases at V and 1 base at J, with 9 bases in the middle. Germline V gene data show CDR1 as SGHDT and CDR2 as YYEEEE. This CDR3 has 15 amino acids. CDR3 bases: TGTGCCAGCAGCTTGGGGGGCGCGGGCACAGATACGCAGTATTTT. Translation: CASSLGGAGTDTQYF.

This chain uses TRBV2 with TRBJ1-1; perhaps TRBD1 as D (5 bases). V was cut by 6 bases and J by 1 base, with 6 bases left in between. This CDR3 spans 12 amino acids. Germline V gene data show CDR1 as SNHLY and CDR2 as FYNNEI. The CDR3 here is CASRGGNTEAFF. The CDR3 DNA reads TGTGCCAGCAGGGGGGGGAACACTGAAGCTTTCTTT.

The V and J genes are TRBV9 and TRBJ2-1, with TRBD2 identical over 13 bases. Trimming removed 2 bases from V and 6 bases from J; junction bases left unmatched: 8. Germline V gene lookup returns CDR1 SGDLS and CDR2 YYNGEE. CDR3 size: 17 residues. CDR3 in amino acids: CASSVTGLAGTGNEQFF. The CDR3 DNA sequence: TGTGCCAGCAGCGTGACGGGACTAGCGGGAACGGGCAATGAGCAGTTCTTC.

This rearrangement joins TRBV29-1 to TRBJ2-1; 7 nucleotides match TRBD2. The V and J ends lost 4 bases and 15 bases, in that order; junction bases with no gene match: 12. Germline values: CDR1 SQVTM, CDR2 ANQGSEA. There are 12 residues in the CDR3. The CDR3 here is CSVASGRDPGFF. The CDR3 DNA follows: TGCAGCGTTGCTAGCGGCCGTGACCCCGGGTTCTTC.

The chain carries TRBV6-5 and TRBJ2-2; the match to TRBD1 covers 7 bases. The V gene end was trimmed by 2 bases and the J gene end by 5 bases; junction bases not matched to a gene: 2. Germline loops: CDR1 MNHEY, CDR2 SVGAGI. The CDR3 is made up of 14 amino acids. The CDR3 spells CASSYEGATGELFF. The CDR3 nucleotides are TGTGCCAGCAGTTACGAGGGGGCTACCGGGGAGCTGTTTTTT.

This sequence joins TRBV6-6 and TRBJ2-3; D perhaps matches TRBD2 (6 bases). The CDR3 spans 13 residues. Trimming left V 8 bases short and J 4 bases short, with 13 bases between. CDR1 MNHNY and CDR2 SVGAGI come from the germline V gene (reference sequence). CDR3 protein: CASLASEADTQYF. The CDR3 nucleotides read TGTGCCAGCTTGGCTAGCGAGGCAGATACGCAGTATTTT.

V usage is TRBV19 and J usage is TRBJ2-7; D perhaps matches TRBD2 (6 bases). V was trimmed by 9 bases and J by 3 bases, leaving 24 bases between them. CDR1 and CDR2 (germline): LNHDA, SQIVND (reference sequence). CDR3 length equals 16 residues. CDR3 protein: CASTPGGTAENYEQYF. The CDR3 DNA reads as TGTGCCAGCACCCCGGGCGGGACGGCAGAAAACTACGAGCAGTACTTC.

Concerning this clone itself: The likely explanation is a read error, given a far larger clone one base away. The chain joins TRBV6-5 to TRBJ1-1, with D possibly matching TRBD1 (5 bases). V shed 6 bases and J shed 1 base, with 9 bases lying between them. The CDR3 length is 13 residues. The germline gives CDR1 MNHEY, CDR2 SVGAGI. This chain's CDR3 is CASSPTENTEAFF. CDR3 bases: TGTGCCAGCAGCCCGACAGAGAACACTGAAGCTTTCTTT.

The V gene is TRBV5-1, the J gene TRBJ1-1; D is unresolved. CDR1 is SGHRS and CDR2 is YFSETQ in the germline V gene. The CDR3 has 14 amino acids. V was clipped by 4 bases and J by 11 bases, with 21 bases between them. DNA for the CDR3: TGCGCCAGCAGCCCCGACAAGTTACCCCCCTCGGCTTTCTTT. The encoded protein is CASSPDKLPPSAFF.

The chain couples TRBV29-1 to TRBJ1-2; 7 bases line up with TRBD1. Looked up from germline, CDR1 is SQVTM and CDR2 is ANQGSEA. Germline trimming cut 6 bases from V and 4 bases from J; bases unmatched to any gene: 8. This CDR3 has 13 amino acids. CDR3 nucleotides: TGCAGCGTACCCGAGGACAGGTCCTATGGCTACACCTTC. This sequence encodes CSVPEDRSYGYTF.

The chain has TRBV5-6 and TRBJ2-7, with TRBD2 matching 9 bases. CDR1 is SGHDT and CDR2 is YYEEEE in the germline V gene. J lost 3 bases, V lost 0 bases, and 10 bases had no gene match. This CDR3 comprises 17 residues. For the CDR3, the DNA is TGTGCCAGCAGCTTGGGCCATAGCGGGAGAGGAAGCTACGAGCAGTACTTC. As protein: CASSLGHSGRGSYEQYF.

The CDR3 is CASSSGLSSYNEQFF. Here the CDR3 DNA reads TGTGCCAGCAGTTCCGGACTAAGCTCCTACAATGAGCAGTTCTTC. This chain uses TRBV6-5 with TRBJ2-1, with D perhaps matching TRBD2 (6 bases). Germline V gene sequence: CDR1 MNHEY, CDR2 SVGAGI. Trimming left V 4 bases short and J 0 bases short, with 10 bases between. The CDR3 runs to 15 residues.